The rows below give T cell receptor beta chains drawn from one sample of a study of CD8 T cells in ankylosing spondylitis. MiXCR, applied by TCRdb to the 5' RACE reads, yields one record per CDR3 protein. The table shows around 140,000 distinct CDR3 sequences, with more than 9.5% occurring only once. The sample consisted of blood, either unsorted or a sorted T cell fraction (not recorded which). All receptors come from a female donor with ankylosing spondylitis or in good health (not recorded which). Both conserved end residues are part of each CDR3. The D gene is left open where the match is weak. The size of a clone is reported for some rows only, either as once, few or many, or as a class for expanded clones.

v_call	j_call	d_call	clone_size	cdr3_nt	cdr3_aa
TRBV18	TRBJ1-2	TRBD1	-	TGTGCCAGCTCACCCCCCGGGACAGGGAGCTATGGCTACCCCTTC	CASSPPGTGSYGYPF
TRBV12-3/TRBV12-4	TRBJ1-1	TRBD1	many	TGTGCCAGCAGTTCTCATATTGGGACAGATGAAGCTTTCTTT	CASSSHIGTDEAFF
TRBV20-1	TRBJ2-3	TRBD2	many	TGCAGTGCTAGAGTTCCCGCTAGCGGGGGGCCTCAGGATACGCAGTATTTT	CSARVPASGGPQDTQYF
TRBV5-8	TRBJ1-4	TRBD1	many	TGTGCCAGCAGCCCGGGGACAGGGGGCGCAACTAATGAAAAACTGTTTTTT	CASSPGTGGATNEKLFF
TRBV2	TRBJ1-5	-	-	TGTGCCAGCAGTGCGGAGGGTGTTGGCAATCAGCCCCAGCATTTT	CASSAEGVGNQPQHF
TRBV7-2	TRBJ1-3	-	many	TGTGCCAGCAGCTTAATGGGGACTGGAAACACCATATATTTT	CASSLMGTGNTIYF
TRBV5-1	TRBJ2-3	-	many	TGCGCCAGCAAGACAGTCACACACACAGATACGCAGTATTTT	CASKTVTHTDTQYF
TRBV28	TRBJ1-1	-	many	TGTGCCAGCAGTCCGCCCACAGGGCTGACTGAAGCTTTCTTT	CASSPPTGLTEAFF
TRBV20-1	TRBJ1-2	-	many	TGCAGTGCTAGATTGCGCGGACCGAACTATGGCTACACCTTC	CSARLRGPNYGYTF
TRBV6-1	TRBJ2-7	-	many	TGTGCCAGCAGTCCACCGACAGGCGGGAGCTCCTACGAGCAGTACTTC	CASSPPTGGSSYEQYF
TRBV29-1	TRBJ1-2	-	many	TGCAGCGTTGATCCACAGACGGGTCGCTACACCTTC	CSVDPQTGRYTF
TRBV28	TRBJ2-2	-	-	TGTGCCAGCAGTGCTAGAGTATCCGGGGAGCTGTTTTTT	CASSARVSGELFF
TRBV20-1	TRBJ2-3	-	few	TGCAGTGCTAGAGATCTAGGGGGAATCACAGATACGCAGTATTTT	CSARDLGGITDTQYF
TRBV29-1	TRBJ1-2	-	many	TGCAGCGTTGAAAATAACTATGGCTACACCTTC	CSVENNYGYTF
TRBV5-1	TRBJ2-3	-	many	TGCGCCAGCAGCACCCTCGGCGGGGACCCCGTAGATACGCAGTATTTT	CASSTLGGDPVDTQYF
TRBV29-1	TRBJ1-2	-	many	TGCAGTCGGGGACCGCAACATGGCTACACCTTC	CSRGPQHGYTF
TRBV10-3	TRBJ1-3	-	many	TGTGCCTCGGGGGGGGGCAACTCTGGAAACACCATATATTTT	CASGGGNSGNTIYF
TRBV20-1	TRBJ2-1	TRBD2	-	TGCAGTGCTAGAGTTTGGGTTAGCGGGAGGGCATTCGAGCAGTTCTTC	CSARVWVSGRAFEQFF
TRBV5-1	TRBJ1-2	-	many	TGCGCCAGCAGCTTGGCTATAGGGGAGAATGGCTACACCTTC	CASSLAIGENGYTF
TRBV28	TRBJ2-1	TRBD2	once	TGTGCCAGCAGTTTAAGGCGGGGGGAGGAGCGGCGCAACAATGAGCAGTTCTTC	CASSLRRGEERRNNEQFF
TRBV5-5	TRBJ2-3	TRBD2	few	TGTGCCAGCAGCAGATTAGCGGGAACAGATACGCAGTATTTT	CASSRLAGTDTQYF
TRBV28	TRBJ1-1	-	many	TGTGCCAGCAGTACCATACGGGGGAGGGACACTGAAGCTTTCTTT	CASSTIRGRDTEAFF
TRBV20-1	TRBJ2-3	TRBD2	few	TGCAGTGCCAGTCCGTTTGCGGGGCCGACTAGCAGCAACACAGATACGCAGTATTTT	CSASPFAGPTSSNTDTQYF
TRBV12-3/TRBV12-4	TRBJ2-2	-	many	TGTGCCAGCAGCCCGCTCGGGGGCAGGACCGGGGAGCTGTTTTTT	CASSPLGGRTGELFF
TRBV7-9	TRBJ2-1	TRBD1	many	TGTGCCAGCAGCTTACCTCGGGACAGGGGAGGTAACAATGAGCAGTTCTTC	CASSLPRDRGGNNEQFF
TRBV3-1	TRBJ2-3	-	many	TGTGCCAGCGGTACAGGTATGGGTACGCAGTATTTT	CASGTGMGTQYF
TRBV5-1	TRBJ2-2	TRBD1	few	TGCGCCAGCAGCTTGGACAACAGGGGAACACCCGGGGAGCTGTTTTTT	CASSLDNRGTPGELFF
TRBV20-1	TRBJ2-2	TRBD2	many	TGCAGTGCTCCTAGCGGGAGTGACACCGGGGAGCTGTTTTTT	CSAPSGSDTGELFF
TRBV4-2	TRBJ2-1	-	-	TGTGCCAGCAGCCCTCCGCAGGGGAGGAGCTCCTACAATGAGCAGTTCTTC	CASSPPQGRSSYNEQFF
TRBV5-1	TRBJ2-7	-	-	TGCGCCAGCAGCTTAGGAGGGTCACAACGGGAGCAGTACTTC	CASSLGGSQREQYF
TRBV24-1	TRBJ2-4	-	many	TGTGCCCTTAGGGGGACTCCCTTGAACATTCAGTACTTC	CALRGTPLNIQYF
TRBV7-2	TRBJ1-6	TRBD1	many	TGTGCCATCAGGGGGGATTTGAACTATAATTCACCCCTCCACTTT	CAIRGDLNYNSPLHF
TRBV5-1	TRBJ1-2	-	many	TGCGCCAGCAGCTTGTTTCTTCCCGGGACGACGGGGCCCTATGGCTACACCTTC	CASSLFLPGTTGPYGYTF
TRBV19	TRBJ1-4	TRBD1	many	TGTGCCAGTAGCCGACCGGGACAGGGTACGGAAAAACTGTTTTTT	CASSRPGQGTEKLFF
TRBV5-1	TRBJ2-2	TRBD2	many	TGCGCCAGCGTGGGACTAGCGGGAGATGGCACCGGGGAGCTGTTTTTT	CASVGLAGDGTGELFF
TRBV7-2	TRBJ1-4	-	many	TGTGCCAGCAGCTTAGCCCAGAAGGGGCTTGGTAATGAAAAACTGTTTTTT	CASSLAQKGLGNEKLFF
TRBV11-3	TRBJ1-4	TRBD1	few	TGTGCCAGCAGCCGCTCAGGGGGTAAACTGTTTTTT	CASSRSGGKLFF
TRBV20-1	TRBJ2-2	TRBD2	-	TGCAGCCTGGGAGGGGCCGGGGAGCTGTTTTTT	CSLGGAGELFF
TRBV15	TRBJ2-3	-	-	TGTGCCACCAGCAGAAGGTCCGCAGATACGCAGTATTTT	CATSRRSADTQYF
TRBV5-5	TRBJ1-5	-	-	TGTGCCAGCAGCTTGGGGGGGGGAGGGGCCGGCTACTATCAGCCCCAGCATTTT	CASSLGGGGAGYYQPQHF
TRBV20-1	TRBJ2-7	TRBD2	many	TGCAGTGCCCTGACTAGCGGGAGGTCCTACGAGCAGTACTTC	CSALTSGRSYEQYF
TRBV12-3/TRBV12-4	TRBJ2-7	TRBD2	many	TGTGCCAGCGAAAACGGGGGGGGGACCTACGAGCAGTACTTC	CASENGGGTYEQYF
TRBV4-3	TRBJ2-5	TRBD1	-	TGCGCCAGCAGCCACCCCTCAGGGGGTCGGCAAGAGACCCAGTACTTC	CASSHPSGGRQETQYF
TRBV30	TRBJ2-5	-	many	TGTGCCTGGAGTACGAGACGGACCCAAGAGACCCAGTACTTC	CAWSTRRTQETQYF
TRBV7-2	TRBJ2-1	TRBD2	once	TGTGCCAACAGCTTCGGTGGGGGAGGGGAGATTGTGGAGCAGTTCTTC	CANSFGGGGEIVEQFF
TRBV5-4	TRBJ2-1	TRBD1	few	TGTGCCAGCAGAAGACAGGGGAGCGATGAGCAGTTCTTC	CASRRQGSDEQFF
TRBV20-1	TRBJ1-5	TRBD1	many	TGCAGTGCTGGCAGGGACAGGGGGTATCAGCCCCAGCATTTT	CSAGRDRGYQPQHF
TRBV7-2	TRBJ2-5	-	many	TGTGCCAGCAGCATAATACTAGGCCCCCAAGAGACCCAGTACTTC	CASSIILGPQETQYF
TRBV2	TRBJ2-7	-	many	TGTGCCAGCAGAACCACGGGGGACGAGCAGTACTTC	CASRTTGDEQYF
TRBV6-1	TRBJ2-7	TRBD2	-	TGTGCCAGCAGTGCGACTAGCGGGGGACTGGGTGAGCAGTACTTC	CASSATSGGLGEQYF
TRBV5-1	TRBJ1-1	-	many	TGCGCCAGCAGCTTGGAGGTCGGGGGAACTGAAGCTTTCTTT	CASSLEVGGTEAFF
TRBV20-1	TRBJ2-1	TRBD2	many	TGCAGTGCTAGGTTAGCGGGAGGGCCCTCTAATGAGCAGTTCTTC	CSARLAGGPSNEQFF
TRBV6-5	TRBJ1-6	-	few	TGTGCCAGCAGTTACGAGGGGCCCTATAATTCACCCCTCCACTTT	CASSYEGPYNSPLHF